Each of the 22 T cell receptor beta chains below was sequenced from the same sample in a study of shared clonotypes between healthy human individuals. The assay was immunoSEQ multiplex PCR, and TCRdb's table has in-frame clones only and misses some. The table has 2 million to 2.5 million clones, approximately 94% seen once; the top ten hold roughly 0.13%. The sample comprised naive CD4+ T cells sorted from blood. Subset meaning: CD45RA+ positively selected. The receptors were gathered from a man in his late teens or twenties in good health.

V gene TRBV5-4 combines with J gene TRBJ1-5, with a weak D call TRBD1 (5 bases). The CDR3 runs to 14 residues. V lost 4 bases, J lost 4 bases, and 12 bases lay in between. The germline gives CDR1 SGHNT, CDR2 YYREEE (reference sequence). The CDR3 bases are TGTGCCAGCAGCAATTGGGAGGGGAATCAGCCCCAGCATTTT. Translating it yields CASSNWEGNQPQHF.

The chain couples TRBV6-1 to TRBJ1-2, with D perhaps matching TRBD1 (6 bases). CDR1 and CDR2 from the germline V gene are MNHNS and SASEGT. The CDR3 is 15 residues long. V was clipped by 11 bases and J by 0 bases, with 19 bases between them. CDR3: CAHRAGTTANYGYTF. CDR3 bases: TGTGCCCACCGAGCCGGGACAACCGCTAACTATGGCTACACCTTC.

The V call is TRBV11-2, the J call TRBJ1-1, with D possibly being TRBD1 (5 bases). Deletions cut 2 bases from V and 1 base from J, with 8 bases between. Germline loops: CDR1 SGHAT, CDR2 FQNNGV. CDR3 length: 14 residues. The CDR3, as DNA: TGTGCCAGCAGCTTACAGGGAGGGAACACTGAAGCTTTCTTT. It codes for CASSLQGGNTEAFF.

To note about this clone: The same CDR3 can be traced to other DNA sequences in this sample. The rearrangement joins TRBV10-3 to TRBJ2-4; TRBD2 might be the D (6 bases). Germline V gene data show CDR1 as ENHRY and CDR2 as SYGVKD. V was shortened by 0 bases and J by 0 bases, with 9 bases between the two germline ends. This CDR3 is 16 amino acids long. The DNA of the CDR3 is TGTGCCATCAGTGAGTCGGAGGGTTTAGCCAAAAACATTCAGTACTTC. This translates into CAISESEGLAKNIQYF.

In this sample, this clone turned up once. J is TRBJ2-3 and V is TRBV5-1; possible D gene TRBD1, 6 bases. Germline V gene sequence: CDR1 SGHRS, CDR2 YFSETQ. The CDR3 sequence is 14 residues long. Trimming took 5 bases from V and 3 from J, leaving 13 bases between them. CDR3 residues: CASRITGRTDTQYF. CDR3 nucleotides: TGCGCCAGCAGGATTACAGGGCGGACAGATACGCAGTATTTT.

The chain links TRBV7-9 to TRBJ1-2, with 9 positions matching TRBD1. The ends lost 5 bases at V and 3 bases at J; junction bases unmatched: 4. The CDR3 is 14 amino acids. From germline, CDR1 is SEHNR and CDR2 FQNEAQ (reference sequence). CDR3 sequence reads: CASSHTGGYYGYTF. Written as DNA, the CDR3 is TGTGCCAGCAGCCACACAGGGGGCTACTATGGCTACACCTTC.

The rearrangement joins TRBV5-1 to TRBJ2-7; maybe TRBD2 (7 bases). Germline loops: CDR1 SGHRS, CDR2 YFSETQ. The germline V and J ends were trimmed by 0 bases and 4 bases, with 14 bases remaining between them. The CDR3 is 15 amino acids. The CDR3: CASSLGSGGAYEQYF. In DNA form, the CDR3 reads TGCGCCAGCAGCTTGGGTTCGGGGGGCGCTTACGAGCAGTACTTC.

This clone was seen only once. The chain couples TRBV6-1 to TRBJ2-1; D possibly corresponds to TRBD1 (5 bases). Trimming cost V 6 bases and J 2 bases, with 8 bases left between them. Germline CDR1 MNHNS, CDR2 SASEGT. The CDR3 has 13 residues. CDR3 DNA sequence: TGTGCCAGCAGACACAGGACCTACAATGAGCAGTTCTTC. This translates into CASRHRTYNEQFF.

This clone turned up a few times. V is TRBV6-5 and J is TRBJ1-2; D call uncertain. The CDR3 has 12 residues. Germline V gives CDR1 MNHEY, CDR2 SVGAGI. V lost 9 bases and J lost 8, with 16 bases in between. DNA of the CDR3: TGTGCCAGTAAGGGCGTTGCCTGGGGCTACACCTTC. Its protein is CASKGVAWGYTF.

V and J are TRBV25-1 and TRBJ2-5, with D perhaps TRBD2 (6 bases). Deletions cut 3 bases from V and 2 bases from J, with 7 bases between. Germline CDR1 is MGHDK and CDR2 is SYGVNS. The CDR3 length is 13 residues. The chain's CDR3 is CASSDSGQETQYF. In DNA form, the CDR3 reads TGTGCCAGCAGTGATAGCGGACAAGAGACCCAGTACTTC. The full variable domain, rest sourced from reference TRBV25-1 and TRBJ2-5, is EADIYQTPRYLVIGTGKKITLECSQTMGHDKMYWYQQDPGMELHLIHYSYGVNSTEKGDLSSESTVSRIRTEHFPLTLESARPSHTSQYLCASSDSGQETQYFGPGTRLLVL.

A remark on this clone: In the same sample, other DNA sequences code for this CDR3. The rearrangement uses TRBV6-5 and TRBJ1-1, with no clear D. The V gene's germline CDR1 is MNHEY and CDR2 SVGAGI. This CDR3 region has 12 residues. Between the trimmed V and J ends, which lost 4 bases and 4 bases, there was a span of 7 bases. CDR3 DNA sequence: TGTGCCAGCAGTTCTGTGGGCACTGAAGCTTTCTTT. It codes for CASSSVGTEAFF.

The CDR3: CASSARDLNSPLHF. CDR3 nucleotides: TGTGCCAGCAGCGCCCGGGACCTTAATTCACCCCTCCACTTT. This rearrangement joins TRBV9 to TRBJ1-6, with a tentative D call TRBD1 (5 bases). CDR1 and CDR2 (germline): SGDLS, YYNGEE. V was cut by 3 bases and J by 6 bases, with 10 bases left in between. The CDR3 consists of 14 residues.

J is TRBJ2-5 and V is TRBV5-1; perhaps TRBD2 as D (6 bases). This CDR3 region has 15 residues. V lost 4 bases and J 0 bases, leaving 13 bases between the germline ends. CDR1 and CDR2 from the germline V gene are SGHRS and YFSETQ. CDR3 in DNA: TGCGCCAGCAGCCGCGGGGACGGAAACCAAGAGACCCAGTACTTC. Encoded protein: CASSRGDGNQETQYF.

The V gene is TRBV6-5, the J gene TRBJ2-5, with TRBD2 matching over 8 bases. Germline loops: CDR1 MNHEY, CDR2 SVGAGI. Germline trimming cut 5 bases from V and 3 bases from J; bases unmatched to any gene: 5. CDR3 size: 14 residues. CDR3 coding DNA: TGTGCCAGCAGTGTAAGCGGGAGCAAAGAGACCCAGTACTTC. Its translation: CASSVSGSKETQYF.

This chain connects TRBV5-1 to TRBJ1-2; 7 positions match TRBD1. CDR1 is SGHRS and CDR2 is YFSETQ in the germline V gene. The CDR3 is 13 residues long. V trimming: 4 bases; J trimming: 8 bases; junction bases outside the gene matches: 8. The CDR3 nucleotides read TGCGCCAGCAGCACCGGACAGGCTGGGGGCTACACCTTC. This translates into CASSTGQAGGYTF.

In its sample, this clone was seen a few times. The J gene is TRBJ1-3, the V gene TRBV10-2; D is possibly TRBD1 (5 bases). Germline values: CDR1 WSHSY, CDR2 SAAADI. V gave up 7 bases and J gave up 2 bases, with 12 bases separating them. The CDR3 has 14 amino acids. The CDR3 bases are TGCGCCAGCACCGTACAGGAGGCTGGAAACACCATATATTTT. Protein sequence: CASTVQEAGNTIYF.

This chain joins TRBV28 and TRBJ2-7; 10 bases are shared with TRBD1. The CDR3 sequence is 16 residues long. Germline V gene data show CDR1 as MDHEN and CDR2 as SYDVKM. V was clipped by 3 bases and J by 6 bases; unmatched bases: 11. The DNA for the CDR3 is TGTGCCAGCAGTTTCTCGGGACAGGGGATCATCGGCGAGCAGTACTTC. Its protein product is CASSFSGQGIIGEQYF.

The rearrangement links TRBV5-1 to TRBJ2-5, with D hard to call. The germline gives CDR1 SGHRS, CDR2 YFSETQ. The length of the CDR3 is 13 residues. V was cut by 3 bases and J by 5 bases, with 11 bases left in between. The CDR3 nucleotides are TGCGCCAGCAGCTCGGATTTGGTGGAGACCCAGTACTTC. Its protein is CASSSDLVETQYF.

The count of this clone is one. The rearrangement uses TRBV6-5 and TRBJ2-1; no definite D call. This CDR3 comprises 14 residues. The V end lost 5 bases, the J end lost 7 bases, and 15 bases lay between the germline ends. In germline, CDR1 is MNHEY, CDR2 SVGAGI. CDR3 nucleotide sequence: TGTGCCAGCAGTGCCCCATCACTGGGAAATGAGCAGTTCTTC. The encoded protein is CASSAPSLGNEQFF.

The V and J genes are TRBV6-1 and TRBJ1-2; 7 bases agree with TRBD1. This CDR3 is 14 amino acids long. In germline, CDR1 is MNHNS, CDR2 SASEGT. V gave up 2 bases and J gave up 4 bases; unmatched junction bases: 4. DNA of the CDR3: TGTGCCAGCAGTGAACTCTCAGGGGGCTATGGCTACACCTTC. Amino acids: CASSELSGGYGYTF.

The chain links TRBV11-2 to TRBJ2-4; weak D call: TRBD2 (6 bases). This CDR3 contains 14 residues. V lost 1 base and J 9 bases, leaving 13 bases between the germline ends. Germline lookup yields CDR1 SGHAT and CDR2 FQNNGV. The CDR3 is CASSLVFGGSIQYF. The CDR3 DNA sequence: TGTGCCAGCAGCTTAGTTTTTGGGGGGAGCATTCAGTACTTC.

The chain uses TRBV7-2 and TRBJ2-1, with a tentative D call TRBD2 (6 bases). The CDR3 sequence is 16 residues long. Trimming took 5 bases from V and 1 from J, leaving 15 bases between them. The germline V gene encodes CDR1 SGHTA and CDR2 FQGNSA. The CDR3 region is CASSPGERSSYNEQFF. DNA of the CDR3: TGTGCCAGCAGCCCGGGAGAAAGAAGTTCCTACAATGAGCAGTTCTTC.